This record covers a single T cell receptor (beta chain). What it binds is not known. This entry comes from a study of OX40 agonist ivuxolimab in advanced cancers. About the study: Checkpoint inhibitors had been given previously to approximately 40% of patients.

TCRdb's table, derived via immunoSEQ multiplex PCR, lists solely in-frame clones and lacks some. The sample records 20,000 to 30,000 clones, roughly 93% being singletons. Blood got drawn at baseline, again on cycle 4 day 1, and then on cycle 7 day 1. Study conclusions and caveats: Expanded clones tended on average to be more numerous among CD8+ T cells than CD4+. At 0.1 to 3.0 mg/kg, clonal expansion of CD4+ and CD8+ blood T cells had occurred by week 6.

The J segment lost 9 bases and the V segment lost 1 base, leaving 6 bases of the junction unmatched. The CDR3 extends over 14 amino acids. The germline V gene has CDR1 SQVTM and CDR2 ANQGSEA. The rearrangement links TRBV29-1 to TRBJ2-1, with TRBD2 identical over 10 bases. The TCR sequence derives from an adult with an advanced solid tumor such as melanoma, head and neck, liver or kidney cancer. Sample: CD4+ or CD8+ T cells sorted from blood, taken in a trial of the OX40 agonist ivuxolimab. CDR3 loop: CSVEVASGRSEQFF. The CDR3 nucleotides are TGCAGCGTTGAAGTCGCTAGCGGGAGAAGTGAGCAGTTCTTC.